Included here is one T cell receptor (beta chain) sequence, with context. This clone was counted between two and nine times. This receptor's antigen is unknown. No base-level quality is on record; no much larger clone is a single base apart. This sample is drawn from a study of blood T cell repertoires in COVID-19 (dated by TCRdb to the early 2020s). At the level of the whole study: Samples from collaborators originated in the United States, Italy and Spain and spanned both the acute and convalescent phases of COVID-19. Subjects who had been exposed to COVID-19, were actively infected with it, or had recovered from it provided the deeply sampled blood TCRbeta repertoires that made up the dataset. The material from the prospective study consisted of cDNA or gDNA derived from T cells, B-cell-depleted T cells, or PBMCs. Where available, HLA class I and class II types were obtained from metadata supplied by the sample provider rather than from assay-based typing. Samples were obtained from the ongoing ImmuneRACE study (first 160 participants) and from over 1,000 subjects provided by 6 global collaborators. A freely available public database, intended as a resource for researchers studying the immune response to SARS-CoV-2, is where the repertoires were released. The sample metadata nearly always contained a de-identified subject ID, COVID-19 status, age in years and sex.

The study at large found these results: The quantity of clinical and demographic metadata differed by source and by participant and was supplied without curation.

At one collaborating source in Seattle, patients were enrolled during active infection and were followed longitudinally through the course of disease. The collaborating institutions used their own protocols to collect whole blood in K2EDTA tubes. For TCRbeta analysis, collaborators shipped samples as frozen whole blood, isolated PBMCs, or DNA extracted from either of those sample types. Inclusive of the bounding cysteine and phenylalanine, the CDR3 is 12 residues long. Only the CDR3 DNA is retained, 36 bases long and in frame from the first base. In the germline V gene, CDR1 corresponds to SQVTM and CDR2 to ANQGSEA. Trimming leaves V shorter by 8 bases and J shorter by 6 bases, with the junction holding 9 bases beyond the gene matches. TCRbeta CDR3 regions were amplified from genomic DNA by means of the immunoSEQ Assay, a bias-controlled multiplex PCR. From the authors' description of their analysis: The number of nucleated cells in each sample was estimated by amplification of reference gene primers within the assay. To quantify the absolute abundance of each unique TCRbeta CDR3 rearrangement, sequence reads were collapsed and filtered. For each sample, productive Simpson clonality was calculated as the square root of Simpson's diversity index over productive rearrangements. TCRdb carries this immuneACCESS record with in-frame sequences only. Its versions omit some clonotypes, under half of them owing to an unresolved V gene in the studies checked, with the rest unexplained. V and J calls plus clone size are reproduced from that table; the DNA served to infer D and trimming. The sample yields 350,000 or so clones; roughly 87% were counted once. Under 5% of the sample goes to the ten largest clones.

The specimen was peripheral blood. The origin of this receptor is a woman in her sixties or seventies with COVID-19, enrolled during active disease. The V and J genes are TRBV29-1 and TRBJ1-2; 7 bases in between match TRBD1. For the CDR3, the sequence is CSLRQGSDGYTF. The DNA sequence follows: TGCAGCCTACGACAGGGATCCGATGGCTACACCTTC.